Below, 17 T cell receptor beta chains from the same sample are listed, as sequenced in a study of cytomegalovirus exposure and HLA in healthy donors. PCR was performed using 60 Vbeta and 13 Jbeta primers. Only in-frame clones appear in the TCRdb table, and some are missing; sequencing was by immunoSEQ multiplex PCR. In the table there are about 82,000 clones, 70% to 85% of which are singletons. The sequenced sample was PBMCs. These receptors were obtained from a man between 60 and 70 years old in good health and CMV-seronegative.

The gene calls are TRBV7-9 and TRBJ1-2; 9 bases match TRBD1. The germline CDR1 and CDR2 sequences are SEHNR and FQNEAQ (reference sequence). With V trimmed by 5 bases and J by 4 bases, 2 bases remained unmatched. The CDR3 totals 13 residues. CDR3 coding DNA: TGTGCCAGCAGCCTGACAGGGGGCTATGGCTACACCTTC. Translated: CASSLTGGYGYTF.

This clone occurred once. V gene TRBV6-1 combines with J gene TRBJ2-7, with TRBD1 matching over 8 bases. Germline V lookup: CDR1 MNHNS, CDR2 SASEGT. J was trimmed by 3 bases and V by 4 bases; bases with no gene match: 14. This CDR3 is built from 17 residues. The CDR3 DNA follows: TGTGCCAGCAGTGCCGGGTATCCCGGGACAGGAGGCTACGAGCAGTACTTC. Protein: CASSAGYPGTGGYEQYF.

The chain carries TRBV5-6 and TRBJ2-1, with 13 bases matching TRBD2. This CDR3 region has 13 residues. Germline-derived CDR1 and CDR2 are SGHDT and YYEEEE. Trimming removed 4 bases from V and 10 bases from J; junction bases left unmatched: 2. This chain's CDR3 is CASSLGLAGEQFF. The CDR3 DNA follows: TGTGCCAGCAGCCTGGGACTAGCGGGAGAGCAGTTCTTC.

The rearrangement joins TRBV19 to TRBJ2-7, with D unresolved. V lost 1 base to trimming and J lost 5 bases, with 9 bases between them. Per germline, CDR1 LNHDA and CDR2 SQIVND (reference sequence). This CDR3 comprises 13 residues. The DNA of the CDR3 is TGTGCCAGTAGTATAGTCTACTTAGACGAGCAGTACTTC. Translated, it gives CASSIVYLDEQYF.

The rearrangement links TRBV27 to TRBJ2-2; 9 bases match TRBD1. Germline loops: CDR1 MNHEY, CDR2 SMNVEV (reference sequence). The CDR3 contains 17 residues. V gave up 5 bases and J gave up 0 bases; unmatched junction bases: 7. The CDR3 DNA follows: TGTGCCAGCAGTGCAGACAGGGGGTACGCGAACACCGGGGAGCTGTTTTTT. It translates to CASSADRGYANTGELFF.

This chain connects TRBV19 to TRBJ1-5; maybe TRBD1 (5 bases). Trimming took 4 bases from V and 4 from J, leaving 5 bases between them. Per germline, CDR1 LNHDA and CDR2 SQIVND (reference sequence). The CDR3 is made up of 12 amino acids. CDR3 loop: CASSKGNQPQHF. In DNA form, the CDR3 reads TGTGCCAGTAGTAAGGGGAATCAGCCCCAGCATTTT.

This clone came up a few times. The V call is TRBV5-1, the J call TRBJ2-1, with 11 bases that match TRBD2. Germline CDR1 and CDR2: SGHRS and YFSETQ. With V trimmed by 4 bases and J by 2 bases, 5 bases remained unmatched. This CDR3 is built from 16 residues. In nucleotides, the CDR3 is TGCGCCAGCAGCCTAATAGCGGGGGGGACCTACAATGAGCAGTTCTTC. Protein sequence: CASSLIAGGTYNEQFF.

This chain connects TRBV6-5 to TRBJ2-7, with 7 bases aligning to TRBD2. Germline V gives CDR1 MNHEY, CDR2 SVGAGI. Trimming cost V 6 bases and J 7 bases; bases outside gene matches: 12. This CDR3 region has 14 residues. CDR3 loop: CASSTGGLLGEQYF. CDR3 nucleotides: TGTGCCAGCAGCACGGGAGGATTGTTGGGTGAGCAGTACTTC.

This chain joins TRBV2 and TRBJ2-2, with D possibly TRBD2 on 6 matching bases. CDR3 size: 12 residues. V was cut by 4 bases and J by 7 bases, with 7 bases left in between. Germline V CDR1 and CDR2: SNHLY, FYNNEI. Written as DNA, the CDR3 is TGTGCCAGCAGTGCGGGGGACGGGGAGCTGTTTTTT. It yields the protein CASSAGDGELFF. Full variable domain (remainder filled in from reference TRBV2 and TRBJ2-2): EPEVTQTPSHQVTQMGQEVILRCVPISNHLYFYWYRQILGQKVEFLVSFYNNEISEKSEIFDDQFSVERPDGSNFTLKIRSTKLEDSAMYFCASSAGDGELFFGEGSRLTVL.

V is TRBV7-2 and J is TRBJ1-1, with 7 nucleotides matching TRBD1. The CDR3 spans 14 residues. The germline CDR1 and CDR2 sequences are SGHTA and FQGNSA. V lost 0 bases to trimming and J lost 4 bases; unmatched junction nucleotides: 2. CDR3 sequence: CASSLAGGTTEAFF. The CDR3 DNA sequence: TGTGCCAGCAGCTTAGCAGGGGGCACCACTGAAGCTTTCTTT.

The V gene is TRBV30, the J gene TRBJ1-2; TRBD1 might be the D (6 bases). The V gene's germline CDR1 is GTSNPN and CDR2 SVGIG (reference sequence). The CDR3 extends over 12 amino acids. V shed 4 bases and J shed 4 bases, with 10 bases lying between them. Here the CDR3 DNA reads TGTGCCTGGAACAGGGTAACCTATGGCTACACCTTC. Protein sequence: CAWNRVTYGYTF.

The chain joins TRBV5-4 to TRBJ2-2, with 10 bases fitting TRBD2. Germline CDR1 and CDR2: SGHNT and YYREEE (reference sequence). This CDR3 is 16 amino acids long. V trimming: 4 bases; J trimming: 5 bases; junction bases outside the gene matches: 8. CDR3 in amino acids: CASSHPTSGTTGELFF. Written as DNA, the CDR3 is TGTGCCAGCAGCCACCCCACTAGCGGGACTACCGGGGAGCTGTTTTTT.

The V and J genes are TRBV7-9 and TRBJ2-3; D is perhaps TRBD1 (5 bases). Germline loops: CDR1 SEHNR, CDR2 FQNEAQ (reference sequence). This CDR3 has 14 residues. V lost 4 bases and J 2 bases, leaving 10 bases between the germline ends. This chain's CDR3 is CASSSQASTDTQYF. The CDR3 DNA follows: TGTGCCAGCAGCTCACAGGCATCCACAGATACGCAGTATTTT.

The chain carries TRBV6-1 and TRBJ2-7, with 9 bases fitting TRBD2. The ends lost 3 bases at V and 5 bases at J; junction bases unmatched: 8. CDR3 length equals 15 residues. Germline CDR1 MNHNS, CDR2 SASEGT. The DNA for the CDR3 is TGTGCCAGCAGTGATAAGGCGGGAGGGCCGGACGAGCAGTACTTC. Its protein product is CASSDKAGGPDEQYF.

The CDR3: CASSSIAGRGYTQYF. CDR3 sequence (DNA): TGTGCCAGCAGTTCGATAGCGGGCCGTGGGTATACGCAGTATTTT. This rearrangement joins TRBV27 to TRBJ2-3, with 7 bases that match TRBD2. Losses at the gene ends were 4 bases for V and 7 bases for J; bases not matched to a gene: 11. CDR1 is MNHEY, CDR2 SMNVEV, per germline (reference sequence). This CDR3 comprises 15 residues.

This rearrangement joins TRBV10-3 to TRBJ2-7, with D possibly being TRBD1 (6 bases). This CDR3 contains 15 residues. V was clipped by 0 bases and J by 3 bases, with 12 bases between them. The V gene's germline CDR1 is ENHRY and CDR2 SYGVKD. The CDR3: CAISESTQDSYEQYF. The CDR3 DNA reads as TGTGCCATCAGTGAGTCGACTCAGGACAGCTACGAGCAGTACTTC.

This clone was recorded a few times. The V call is TRBV5-5, the J call TRBJ1-2, with a tentative D call TRBD1 (6 bases). Trimming removed 4 bases from V and 4 bases from J, with 14 bases in between. The CDR3 has 14 residues. The germline gives CDR1 SGHKS, CDR2 YYEKEE (reference sequence). The CDR3 sequence is CASSLGQRIYGYTF. The CDR3 DNA reads TGTGCCAGCAGCCTTGGACAGAGAATCTATGGCTACACCTTC.